The 14 T cell receptor beta chains listed next were all sequenced from one sample in a study of CDR3 diversity in severe acne. A single record per CDR3 protein comes from TCRdb applying MiXCR to the PCR reads. The table records about 86,000 distinct CDR3 sequences, 50% to 65% of them present only once. The sample consisted of blood. The receptors here all came from a male donor in good health, without acne.

This clonotype was picked up many times. V usage is TRBV9 and J usage is TRBJ2-3, with 8 bases identical to TRBD2. CDR1 and CDR2 (germline): SGDLS, YYNGEE. After removal of 3 bases from V and 2 bases from J, the junction contained 20 bases not matched to a gene. The CDR3 extends over 20 amino acids. The DNA for the CDR3 is TGTGCCAGCAGCGCCAGCACGCGGGGGGCCGAACCGCTACACACAGATACGCAGTATTTT. Translated, it gives CASSASTRGAEPLHTDTQYF.

This clonotype has a count of ten or more. The chain combines TRBV7-3 with TRBJ2-1, with a tentative D call TRBD2 (5 bases). Germline-derived CDR1 and CDR2 are SGHTA and FQGTGA. V lost 8 bases and J lost 5, with 22 bases in between. The length of the CDR3 is 16 residues. The CDR3 sequence: CASGPFRELRDNEQFF. CDR3 in DNA: TGTGCCAGCGGTCCTTTTAGGGAGCTACGTGACAATGAGCAGTTCTTC.

In its sample, this clonotype was seen many times. Germline and junction disagree at one end, which may indicate a read error. V usage is TRBV7-7 and J usage is TRBJ2-5; 7 bases map to TRBD1. Germline loops: CDR1 SSHAT, CDR2 FNYEAQ (reference sequence). The CDR3 has 14 amino acids. The CDR3: CASSLGAGGETQYF. CDR3 DNA: TGTGCTAGCAGCTTAGGGGCAGGGGGAGAGACCCAGTACTTC.

V usage is TRBV9 and J usage is TRBJ2-2; 12 positions match TRBD2. The germline V gene has CDR1 SGDLS and CDR2 YYNGEE. CDR3 size: 16 residues. The ends lost 6 bases at V and 5 bases at J; junction bases unmatched: 8. This CDR3 reads CASTLGLAGGTGELFF. The CDR3 bases are TGTGCCAGCACCCTCGGGCTAGCGGGGGGGACCGGGGAGCTGTTTTTT.

The chain couples TRBV7-9 to TRBJ2-7, with 8 bases lining up with TRBD1. In germline, CDR1 is SEHNR, CDR2 FQNEAQ (reference sequence). V was clipped by 4 bases and J by 5 bases; unmatched bases: 10. CDR3 length equals 15 residues. CDR3 protein: CASSWDRDRNNEQYF. As DNA, the CDR3 is TGTGCCAGCAGCTGGGACCGGGACAGGAATAACGAGCAGTACTTC.

This clonotype was seen a few times. The V and J genes are TRBV2 and TRBJ2-1; 7 positions agree with TRBD1. Germline-derived CDR1 and CDR2 are SNHLY and FYNNEI. Germline trimming cut 5 bases from V and 10 bases from J; bases unmatched to any gene: 5. The CDR3 spans 12 residues. CDR3 in DNA: TGTGCCAGCAGTAGGGACAGACAGGAGCAGTTCTTC. Translated, it gives CASSRDRQEQFF.

CDR3 amino acids: CASSARTGRGETQYF. The CDR3 nucleotides are TGTGCCAGCAGCGCTAGGACAGGACGAGGAGAGACCCAGTACTTC. The J gene is TRBJ2-5, the V gene TRBV9, with TRBD1 matching 7 bases. J was trimmed by 4 bases and V by 3 bases; bases with no gene match: 9. Per germline, CDR1 SGDLS and CDR2 YYNGEE. The CDR3 length is 15 residues.

This clonotype has at least ten counts. The chain is built from TRBV6-6 and TRBJ1-2, with 8 bases identical to TRBD1. The CDR3 has 13 amino acids. J lost 5 bases, V lost 6 bases, and 5 bases had no gene match. The germline V gene has CDR1 MNHNY and CDR2 SVGAGI (reference sequence). The CDR3 nucleotides are TGTGCCAGCAGGGTACAGGGGGGGTATGGCTACACCTTC. Its protein product is CASRVQGGYGYTF.

With regard to this clonotype: A much larger clone lies a single base off, so this may be a read error. V is TRBV20-1 and J is TRBJ2-3; 10 nucleotides agree with TRBD2. Germline loops: CDR1 DFQATT, CDR2 SNEGSKA (reference sequence). This CDR3 is built from 16 residues. The chain's CDR3 is CRARKRGGGGTDTQYF. For the CDR3, the DNA is TGCCGTGCCCGCAAGCGGGGGGGGGGGGGCACAGATACGCAGTATTTT.

This clonotype has more than one count but fewer than ten. The rearrangement uses TRBV24-1 and TRBJ2-5; D is perhaps TRBD2 (5 bases). In germline, CDR1 is KGHDR, CDR2 SFDVKD. V was clipped by 3 bases and J by 1 base, with 8 bases between them. CDR3 length equals 14 residues. The CDR3 DNA reads TGTGCCACCAGTGATCCCCGGGGCCAAGAGACCCAGTACTTC. Its protein product is CATSDPRGQETQYF.

This clonotype was picked up many times. This chain joins TRBV6-1 and TRBJ2-1; no definite D call. Germline V gene data show CDR1 as MNHNS and CDR2 as SASEGT. The V end was cut by 3 bases, the J end by 4 bases, with 4 bases between. This CDR3 contains 12 residues. CDR3 sequence (DNA): TGTGCCAGCAGTGACCGATACAATGAGCAGTTCTTC. Translated: CASSDRYNEQFF.

CDR3 protein: CSARGAPGQENYGYTF. The DNA for the CDR3 is TGCAGTGCTAGAGGCGCTCCGGGACAGGAGAACTATGGCTACACCTTC. This chain joins TRBV20-1 and TRBJ1-2; 8 nucleotides align to TRBD1. The V gene's germline CDR1 is DFQATT and CDR2 SNEGSKA (reference sequence). This CDR3 spans 16 amino acids. V shed 1 base, J shed 2 bases, and the junction held 9 bases outside the gene matches.

The V and J genes are TRBV29-1 and TRBJ2-7; 9 bases fit TRBD1. J gave up 5 bases and V 8 bases, and 7 bases lay outside the gene matches. The CDR3 sequence is 12 residues long. CDR1 is SQVTM and CDR2 is ANQGSEA in the germline V gene. CDR3 nucleotide sequence: TGCAGCCCCCGGACAGGGGAGGACGAGCAGTACTTC. Translation: CSPRTGEDEQYF.

This clonotype was recorded many times. The chain recombines TRBV6-1 with TRBJ2-3, with D possibly matching TRBD2 (6 bases). Germline assignment: CDR1 MNHNS and CDR2 SASEGT. This CDR3 region has 14 residues. Between the trimmed V and J ends, which lost 4 bases and 2 bases, there was a span of 10 bases. CDR3 region: CASSGLGITDTQYF. The CDR3 bases are TGTGCCAGCAGTGGACTAGGGATCACAGATACGCAGTATTTT.